This T cell receptor beta chain was captured in a study of shared clonotypes between healthy human individuals. The naive CD8 subset, CD45RO-negative cells positively selected for CCR7, excluded terminally differentiated effector memory CD45RA+ cells. An assay was performed, and its level was deep. TCRdb's table, derived via immunoSEQ multiplex PCR, lists solely in-frame clones and lacks some. This table has roughly 2,000,000 clones, 90% to 95% appearing once. CDR1 and CDR2 from the germline V gene are SGHVS and FQNEAQ. Trimming removed 5 bases at V and 0 bases at J, with 20 bases between. The CDR3 has 19 amino acids.

This sequence joins TRBV7-8 and TRBJ2-6; D is tentatively TRBD1 or TRBD2 (5 bases each). The sample taken for sequencing was naive CD8+ T cells from PBMCs. This clonotype was sampled from a man aged 18 to 29 in good health. Some clones in this sample may be carry-over from other donors' samples. CDR3 DNA: TGTGCCAGCAGCCCGCTCCGGGACGGTGCTTTCTCTGGGGCCAACGTCCTGACTTTC. Protein product: CASSPLRDGAFSGANVLTF.